This T cell receptor (beta chain) originates from a study of response to subunit inactivated influenza vaccine. The CDR3 length is 15 residues. Germline V gene lookup returns CDR1 PRHDT and CDR2 FYEKMQ (reference sequence). Trimming removed 5 bases from V and 8 bases from J; junction bases left unmatched: 9. MiXCR, applied by TCRdb to the RT-PCR reads, yields one record per CDR3 protein. In the table there are about 650,000 distinct CDR3 sequences, 14% of which are singletons. The chain has TRBV13 and TRBJ2-1; TRBD2 matches at 10 bases. The sample in question was PBMCs from blood, obtained about 14 days before vaccination. This receptor was taken from a man aged 45-60 years who received an inactivated influenza vaccine. CDR3 loop: CASSLSGRAAYEQFF. CDR3 nucleotide sequence: TGTGCCAGCAGCCTAAGCGGGAGGGCCGCATATGAGCAGTTCTTC.